This T cell receptor (beta chain) was sequenced during a study of blood T cell repertoires in COVID-19. As processed by the authors: Estimated nucleated cell counts came from reference gene primer amplification. Produced via immunoSEQ multiplex PCR; TCRdb's table is partial and in-frame only. V and J calls and clone size follow that table, whereas D and trimming were derived from the DNA. Altogether some 150,000 clones are present, about 90% being singletons, with the ten largest covering approximately 10%. The CDR3 runs to 16 residues. The V and J ends lost 4 bases and 0 bases respectively, with 13 bases between them. The germline V gene has CDR1 SGHRS and CDR2 YFSETQ.

The sequenced sample was peripheral blood. V gene TRBV5-1 combines with J gene TRBJ1-4, with D unresolved. The receptor's source is a woman older than 75 with acute or convalescent COVID-19. The CDR3: CASSPGDGTTNEKLFF. CDR3 DNA: TGCGCCAGCAGCCCTGGAGACGGCACAACTAATGAAAAACTGTTTTTT.